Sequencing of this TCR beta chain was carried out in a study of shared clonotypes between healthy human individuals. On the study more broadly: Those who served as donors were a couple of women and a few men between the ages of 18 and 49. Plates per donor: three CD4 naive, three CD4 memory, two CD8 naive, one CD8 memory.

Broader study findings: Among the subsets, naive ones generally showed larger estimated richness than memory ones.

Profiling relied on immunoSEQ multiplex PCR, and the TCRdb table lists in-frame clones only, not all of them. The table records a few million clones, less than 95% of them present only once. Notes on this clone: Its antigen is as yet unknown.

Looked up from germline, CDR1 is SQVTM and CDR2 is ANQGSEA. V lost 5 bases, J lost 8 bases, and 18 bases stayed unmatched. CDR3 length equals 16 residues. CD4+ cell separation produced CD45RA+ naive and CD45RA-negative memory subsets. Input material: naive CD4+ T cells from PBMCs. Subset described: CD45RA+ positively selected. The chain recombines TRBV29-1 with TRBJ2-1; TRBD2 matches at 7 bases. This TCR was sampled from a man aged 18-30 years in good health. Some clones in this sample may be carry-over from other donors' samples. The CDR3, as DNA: TGCAGCGTTCACTTGATCAGCCTACTAGCGAACGATGAGCAGTTCTTC. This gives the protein CSVHLISLLANDEQFF.